The 30 T cell receptor beta chains below all came from one sample that was sequenced in a study of cytomegalovirus exposure and HLA in healthy donors. Researchers ran the PCR with 60 Vbeta and 13 Jbeta primers. The assay was immunoSEQ multiplex PCR, and TCRdb's table has in-frame clones only and misses some. Of about 54,000 clones in the sample, 82% were seen once. Sequencing was performed on PBMCs. Receptors originate from a woman in her late teens or twenties in good health and CMV-seronegative.

The rearrangement uses TRBV28 and TRBJ2-7, with TRBD1 matching 9 bases. The CDR3 runs 15 residues. J gave up 1 base and V 4 bases, and 5 bases lay outside the gene matches. CDR1 and CDR2 (germline): MDHEN, SYDVKM. This CDR3 is CASSSSGTGSYEQYF. CDR3 nucleotide sequence: TGTGCCAGCAGTTCGTCCGGGACAGGGTCCTACGAGCAGTACTTC.

The V gene is TRBV30, the J gene TRBJ2-1; D perhaps matches TRBD1 (6 bases). The germline gives CDR1 GTSNPN, CDR2 SVGIG (reference sequence). The CDR3 contains 14 residues. Trimming cost V 5 bases and J 6 bases, with 17 bases left between them. CDR3 loop: CAWAHAGAGNEQFF. DNA of the CDR3: TGTGCCTGGGCCCATGCAGGGGCAGGCAATGAGCAGTTCTTC.

The chain has TRBV12-2 and TRBJ1-5. TRBV12-2 constitutes a pseudogene. The CDR3 length is 16 residues. CDR3 loop: CASRLARTRGNQPQHF. The CDR3 DNA is TGTGCAAGTCGCTTAGCTCGTACTCGGGGCAATCAGCCCCAGCATTTT.

A few counts support this clone. J is TRBJ2-1 and V is TRBV10-1; 9 bases agree with TRBD1. CDR3 length: 14 amino acids. J was trimmed by 10 bases and V by 2 bases; bases with no gene match: 6. Germline CDR1 and CDR2: WNHNN and SYGVQD (reference sequence). The CDR3 DNA follows: TGCGCCAGCAGTGAGGCGGGACAGGGACGAGAGCAGTTCTTC. Amino acid sequence: CASSEAGQGREQFF.

V and J are TRBV5-5 and TRBJ1-1; D possibly corresponds to TRBD1 (6 bases). The length of the CDR3 is 14 residues. V shed 1 base and J shed 4 bases, with 11 bases lying between them. From germline, CDR1 is SGHKS and CDR2 YYEKEE (reference sequence). The CDR3 region is CASSLRQGPTEAFF. CDR3 DNA: TGTGCCAGCAGCTTGAGGCAGGGGCCCACTGAAGCTTTCTTT.

This clone came up once. This chain's CDR3 is CASSFLLGGETQYF. The CDR3 DNA is TGTGCCAGCAGCTTTCTTTTGGGAGGAGAGACCCAGTACTTC. The chain employs TRBV5-6 and TRBJ2-5, with D perhaps matching TRBD2 (6 bases). Germline V gene sequence: CDR1 SGHDT, CDR2 YYEEEE. V was shortened by 2 bases and J by 4 bases, with 12 bases between the two germline ends. This CDR3 contains 14 residues.

This clone was seen a single time. The rearrangement joins TRBV30 to TRBJ1-2; tentatively, D is TRBD1 (5 bases). With 3 bases removed from V and 4 bases from J, the gap between germline ends came to 15 bases. The length of the CDR3 is 14 residues. The V gene's germline CDR1 is GTSNPN and CDR2 SVGIG (reference sequence). CDR3 sequence reads: CAWSPQGGSYGYTF. CDR3 nucleotides: TGTGCCTGGAGCCCCCAGGGAGGGTCCTATGGCTACACCTTC.

The rearrangement joins TRBV18 to TRBJ2-7; 11 bases are a match to TRBD1. The CDR3 is 13 residues long. V shed 5 bases and J 6 bases; nucleotides not matched to a gene: 3. Per the germline V gene, CDR1 is KGHSH and CDR2 is LQKENI. DNA for the CDR3: TGTGCCAGCTCATCCGGGACAGGGGGCGAGCAGTACTTC. Its translation is CASSSGTGGEQYF. Based on the CDR3 plus reference TRBV18 and TRBJ2-7, the full variable domain is NAGVMQNPRHLVRRRGQEARLRCSPMKGHSHVYWYRQLPEEGLKFMVYLQKENIIDESGMPKERFSAEFPKEGPSILRIQQVVRGDSAAYFCASSSGTGGEQYFGPGTRLTVT.

The chain carries TRBV7-9 and TRBJ2-1; no clear D. CDR3 length equals 14 residues. Germline loops: CDR1 SEHNR, CDR2 FQNEAQ (reference sequence). V shed 1 base and J shed 1 base, with 5 bases lying between them. The CDR3 here is CASSLELSYNEQFF. The CDR3 nucleotides are TGTGCCAGCAGCTTAGAGCTTTCCTACAATGAGCAGTTCTTC.

This clone was detected only a few times. V is TRBV6-5 and J is TRBJ1-2; no reliable D call. There are 13 residues in the CDR3. Germline V gene sequence: CDR1 MNHEY, CDR2 SVGAGI. V was trimmed by 7 bases and J by 4 bases, leaving 13 bases between them. The CDR3 spells CASTEGDVYGYTF. The DNA for the CDR3 is TGTGCCAGCACCGAAGGAGATGTCTATGGCTACACCTTC.

This sequence joins TRBV5-4 and TRBJ1-5; the D gene is possibly TRBD1 (5 bases). The germline V and J ends were trimmed by 0 bases and 1 base, with 11 bases remaining between them. CDR3 length: 16 amino acids. The germline CDR1 and CDR2 sequences are SGHNT and YYREEE (reference sequence). The CDR3 DNA reads TGTGCCAGCAGCTTGGGGGGAGGGGCGAGCAATCAGCCCCAGCATTTT. The encoded protein is CASSLGGGASNQPQHF.

The CDR3 DNA reads TGTGCCAGCAGCTTGTTGTCACTAGCGAACACAGATACGCAGTATTTT. This gives the protein CASSLLSLANTDTQYF. This sequence joins TRBV5-5 and TRBJ2-3, with 7 bases that match TRBD2. Germline V CDR1 and CDR2: SGHKS, YYEKEE (reference sequence). V lost 1 base and J lost 2; bases outside the gene matches: 7. The length of the CDR3 is 16 residues.

Only a few counts were recorded for this clone. This sequence joins TRBV29-1 and TRBJ2-1; tentative D call: TRBD1 (5 bases). Germline lookup yields CDR1 SQVTM and CDR2 ANQGSEA. V was shortened by 3 bases and J by 6 bases, with 12 bases between the two germline ends. CDR3 length equals 13 residues. DNA of the CDR3: TGCAGCGTTGAGCACCAAGGGGCCAATGAGCAGTTCTTC. Translating it yields CSVEHQGANEQFF.

The chain carries TRBV4-2 and TRBJ2-7, with a possible D match to TRBD2 (5 bases). The germline V gene has CDR1 LGHNA and CDR2 YNFKEQ. The ends were cut back, 0 bases at V and 0 bases at J, with 9 bases in the middle. This CDR3 spans 15 amino acids. The CDR3 protein is CASSQDPGSSYEQYF. The CDR3, as DNA: TGTGCCAGCAGCCAAGACCCGGGGAGCTCCTACGAGCAGTACTTC.

The rearrangement uses TRBV5-6 and TRBJ2-1; 10 bases align to TRBD1. The germline CDR1 and CDR2 sequences are SGHDT and YYEEEE. CDR3 length equals 18 residues. With 4 bases clipped from V and 3 bases from J, the junction kept 13 bases outside the gene matches. The chain's CDR3 is CASSRDRGISGDYNEQFF. In DNA form, the CDR3 reads TGTGCCAGCAGCAGGGACAGGGGTATAAGCGGGGACTACAATGAGCAGTTCTTC.

The chain joins TRBV7-9 to TRBJ2-2, with 11 bases fitting TRBD2. V trimming: 5 bases; J trimming: 6 bases; junction bases outside the gene matches: 8. Germline V gene data show CDR1 as SEHNR and CDR2 as FQNEAQ (reference sequence). CDR3 size: 16 residues. The CDR3 here is CASSLLAGGGPGELFF. The DNA for the CDR3 is TGTGCCAGCAGCCTATTAGCGGGGGGGGGCCCCGGGGAGCTGTTTTTT.

This chain links TRBV14 with TRBJ2-1, with 9 bases fitting TRBD2. The CDR3 length is 16 residues. The trim removed 0 bases at V and 7 bases at J, leaving 7 bases unmatched. Germline V lookup: CDR1 SGHDN, CDR2 FVKESK. The CDR3 DNA reads as TGTGCCAGCAGCCAAGAAAGTAGCGGGAGATTAAATGAGCAGTTCTTC. Residues: CASSQESSGRLNEQFF. The full variable domain, its missing parts supplied by reference TRBV14 and TRBJ2-1, is EAGVTQFPSHSVIEKGQTVTLRCDPISGHDNLYWYRRVMGKEIKFLLHFVKESKQDESGMPNNRFLAERTGGTYSTLKVQPAELEDSGVYFCASSQESSGRLNEQFFGPGTRLTVL.

The chain is built from TRBV10-3 and TRBJ2-7; 8 bases match TRBD2. The trim removed 9 bases at V and 6 bases at J, leaving 13 bases unmatched. The CDR3 is 14 amino acids. Germline V gives CDR1 ENHRY, CDR2 SYGVKD. The chain's CDR3 is CAITERELRGEQYF. The CDR3 DNA reads TGTGCCATTACTGAGCGGGAGTTGAGGGGCGAGCAGTACTTC.

V gene TRBV28 combines with J gene TRBJ2-3; 13 bases line up with TRBD2. With 5 bases clipped from V and 4 bases from J, the junction kept 6 bases outside the gene matches. Looked up from germline, CDR1 is MDHEN and CDR2 is SYDVKM. The CDR3 extends over 16 amino acids. In nucleotides, the CDR3 is TGTGCCAGCAGTCCGGGACTAGCGGGAACGTCAGATACGCAGTATTTT. Residues: CASSPGLAGTSDTQYF.

This clone was seen only once. This sequence joins TRBV11-3 and TRBJ2-1; 9 nucleotides match TRBD2. V lost 5 bases, J lost 6 bases, and 11 bases stayed unmatched. The CDR3 is 16 residues long. Germline CDR1 is SGHNT and CDR2 is YENEEA. The CDR3 reads CASSPGVAGVANEQFF. CDR3 coding DNA: TGTGCCAGCAGCCCCGGGGTAGCGGGAGTAGCCAATGAGCAGTTCTTC.

The genes are TRBV2 and TRBJ2-2; a weak D match, TRBD1 (6 bases). Germline V gene lookup returns CDR1 SNHLY and CDR2 FYNNEI. V was clipped by 6 bases and J by 3 bases, with 14 bases between them. The length of the CDR3 is 15 residues. The CDR3 region is CASSYRDTYTGELFF. The CDR3 DNA reads TGTGCCAGCAGCTACCGGGACACTTACACCGGGGAGCTGTTTTTT.

The chain uses TRBV27 and TRBJ1-1; 8 positions agree with TRBD1. CDR3 size: 15 residues. The V and J ends lost 5 bases and 4 bases, in that order; junction bases with no gene match: 9. Germline CDR1 and CDR2: MNHEY and SMNVEV (reference sequence). The CDR3 DNA reads as TGTGCCAGCAGTAAGAACAGGGGGATTGGCACTGAAGCTTTCTTT. As protein: CASSKNRGIGTEAFF.

The genes are TRBV11-2 and TRBJ1-5, with TRBD1 identical over 10 bases. The CDR3 extends over 15 amino acids. The germline V gene has CDR1 SGHAT and CDR2 FQNNGV. The V gene end was trimmed by 5 bases and the J gene end by 2 bases; junction bases not matched to a gene: 3. For the CDR3, the DNA is TGTGCCAGCAGCCTCGGGACAGGGGGCAATCAGCCCCAGCATTTT. As protein: CASSLGTGGNQPQHF.

The V and J genes are TRBV30 and TRBJ1-2, with TRBD1 as a possible D gene (5 bases). This CDR3 spans 18 amino acids. The germline V and J ends were trimmed by 2 bases and 1 base, with 23 bases remaining between them. Germline lookup yields CDR1 GTSNPN and CDR2 SVGIG (reference sequence). The CDR3 loop is CAWSLGGGKNPRNYGYTF. The CDR3 bases are TGTGCCTGGAGTCTCGGCGGGGGGAAGAACCCCCGTAACTATGGCTACACCTTC.

CDR3 sequence: CASSSSGRVGELFF. The CDR3 DNA reads as TGTGCCAGCAGCTCCAGCGGGAGGGTCGGGGAGCTGTTTTTT. This chain connects TRBV11-3 to TRBJ2-2; TRBD2 aligns across 10 bases. The CDR3 has 14 residues. V trimming: 4 bases; J trimming: 7 bases; junction bases outside the gene matches: 3. The germline V gene encodes CDR1 SGHNT and CDR2 YENEEA.

This clone was seen a handful of times. This chain joins TRBV25-1 and TRBJ1-3; D may be TRBD1 (6 bases). V shed 5 bases and J shed 3 bases, with 8 bases lying between them. Germline-derived CDR1 and CDR2 are MGHDK and SYGVNS. The CDR3 extends over 13 amino acids. CDR3 nucleotides: TGTGCCAGCAGTTCAGGGGTTGGAAACACCATATATTTT. Protein sequence: CASSSGVGNTIYF.

This clone occurred once. This chain uses TRBV10-2 with TRBJ2-1; TRBD2 matches 8 bases. V lost 4 bases and J lost 9; bases outside the gene matches: 5. The germline V gene has CDR1 WSHSY and CDR2 SAAADI. The CDR3 spans 13 residues. The CDR3 region is CASSVRSGSEQFF. The CDR3 region has the DNA TGCGCCAGCAGTGTTCGGAGCGGGAGTGAGCAGTTCTTC.

The rearrangement uses TRBV27 and TRBJ1-5; weak D call: TRBD1 (6 bases). Per the germline V gene, CDR1 is MNHEY and CDR2 is SMNVEV (reference sequence). The CDR3 has 16 residues. The V end was cut by 5 bases, the J end by 0 bases, with 14 bases between. The CDR3 is CASSIGQRDSNQPQHF. The CDR3 bases are TGTGCCAGCAGTATAGGACAGAGGGATAGCAATCAGCCCCAGCATTTT.

The chain combines TRBV14 with TRBJ2-1; 9 positions agree with TRBD1. The CDR3 runs to 20 residues. CDR1 and CDR2 (germline): SGHDN, FVKESK. J gave up 0 bases and V 1 base, and 13 bases lay outside the gene matches. CDR3 protein: CASSQGHRGLGGGSYNEQFF. CDR3 bases: TGTGCCAGCAGCCAAGGCCACAGGGGGCTGGGGGGAGGCTCCTACAATGAGCAGTTCTTC.

The chain recombines TRBV14 with TRBJ2-2; D not resolved. V lost 3 bases, J lost 1 base, and 6 bases lay in between. CDR3 size: 14 residues. Per the germline V gene, CDR1 is SGHDN and CDR2 is FVKESK. The CDR3 sequence is CASSQGLNTGELFF. The CDR3 DNA reads as TGTGCCAGCAGCCAGGGCCTGAACACCGGGGAGCTGTTTTTT.